This T cell receptor beta chain was identified in a study of T-cell memory formation after mild COVID-19. Study-level results: Researchers report contracting CD4+ clones mostly in CM and EM, with CD8+ clones in EMRA.

This clonotype appeared many times. Its antigen remains unidentified. Each CDR3 protein is one row after TCRdb ran MiXCR on the 5' RACE reads. The sample holds more than 250,000 distinct CDR3 sequences, 15% to 20% seen once. Sequencing was carried out using PBMCs or a T cell subset sorted from them (not recorded which). This TCR came from a man aged 18 to 35 who had mild COVID-19 (a few samples of this study predate the infection). Cell type and time point are not known.

CDR3 sequence reads: CASSQDPGSGETQYF. As DNA, the CDR3 is TGCGCCAGCAGCCAAGATCCGGGCAGCGGGGAGACCCAGTACTTC. V usage is TRBV4-3 and J usage is TRBJ2-5; perhaps TRBD2 as D (6 bases). This CDR3 contains 15 residues. CDR1 and CDR2 from the germline V gene are LGHNA and YSLEER. Trimming shortened V by 0 bases and J by 5 bases, and 13 bases separated the two germline ends.